This is a list of T cell receptor beta chains from one sample in a study of cytomegalovirus exposure and HLA in healthy donors. Sequencing used immunoSEQ multiplex PCR; TCRdb keeps in-frame clones, though not all of them. The table has roughly 34,000 clones, around three quarters seen once. The specimen was PBMCs. The receptors here all came from a male donor in good health and CMV-seronegative. The conserved cysteine and the conserved F or W are not part of the CDR3 here.

j_call	v_call	cdr3_aa
TRBJ2-7	TRBV29-1	SVESGTSVEQY
TRBJ2-2	TRBV9	ASSVAGGGALNTGELF
TRBJ2-7	TRBV28	ASTSARGIVPLEQY
TRBJ2-3	TRBV4-1	ASSQGQGSIADTQY
TRBJ1-4	TRBV5-4	ASSLQGAGEKLF
TRBJ1-1	TRBV2	ASRREGSEAF
TRBJ1-1	TRBV30	AWSVGGVNTEAF
TRBJ1-1	TRBV7-9	ASSLAARYTEAF
TRBJ2-7	TRBV9	ASSVDHRGHSEQY
TRBJ2-1	TRBV27	ASSSVSSYNEQF
TRBJ2-2	TRBV7-9	ASGQSNTGELF
TRBJ2-3	TRBV10-3	AISESEGGTDTQY
TRBJ2-1	TRBV28	ASGTNYNEQF
TRBJ1-5	TRBV28	ASRQGDQPQH
TRBJ1-2	TRBV2	ASSERQLRGYT
TRBJ1-6	TRBV2	ASRGGSYNSPLH
TRBJ2-7	TRBV28	ASSLPGQGAAYEQY
TRBJ1-1	TRBV9	ASSISGHMNTEAF
TRBJ1-2	TRBV6-4	ASSDTRGSGGYT
TRBJ2-2	TRBV30	AWSVLPGATGELF
TRBJ1-3	TRBV5-4	ASRTGGGNTIY
TRBJ1-1	TRBV28	ASSLSVNTPGNTEAF
TRBJ1-1	TRBV10-3	AIQDSLHTEAF
TRBJ1-2	TRBV4-1	ASSTLFSPTNYGYT
TRBJ1-5	TRBV4-3	ASSQDRGQPQH
TRBJ2-3	TRBV12-5	ASGLQRTGSADTQY
TRBJ1-3	TRBV20-1	SAREGNTIY
TRBJ1-5	TRBV6-6	ASSPGVRGDQPQH
TRBJ2-7	TRBV7-6	ASSLSYEQY
TRBJ1-1	TRBV28	ASSLGGAHTEAF